The clone carrying this T cell receptor (beta chain) occurred many times. Its specificity is not known. V was pared by 4 bases and J by 6 bases, with 12 bases between. CDR1 ENHRY and CDR2 SYGVKD come from the germline V gene. This CDR3 has 13 residues. The sample originates from a study of blood T cells in healthy people across ages. Study results and limitations: Measured against age, TCR beta diversity per million T cells decreased in a roughly linear manner. The study found TCR beta diversity correlated strongly with naive T cell percentage.

The authors ran a second PCR of about 6 to 11 cycles using a sample-barcoded 5' primer and a J-beta primer mix. MiXCR was run by TCRdb on the 5' RACE reads, yielding one entry per CDR3 protein. There are some 880,000 distinct CDR3 sequences in the sample; roughly 34% occur only once, and 10% to 15% lies in the top ten. The chain employs TRBV10-3 and TRBJ2-5; D unresolved. The source of this sequence is a man younger than 35 in good health. The sample was blood. Here the CDR3 DNA reads TGTGCCATCAGTGTGACCTTAGGACAGACCCAGTACTTC. Translating gives CAISVTLGQTQYF.